These 22 T cell receptor beta chains share one sample of origin, sequenced in a study of T cell repertoires in cytomegalovirus infection. TCRdb reprocessed the reads via MiXCR and lists one record per CDR3 protein. The sample has about 47,000 distinct CDR3 sequences; 15% to 20% are singletons. Their specific antigens are unknown. Sequencing was performed on CD8+ T cells from cultured PBMCs, taken from culture after CMV antigen stimulation. Every receptor here comes from a human donor in good health (CMV status not recorded). Some clones in this sample may be carry-over from other donors' samples.

The chain combines TRBV7-2 with TRBJ1-4; perhaps TRBD1 as D (5 bases). The V and J ends lost 1 base and 8 bases respectively, with 14 bases between them. CDR3 length: 15 residues. Germline loops: CDR1 SGHTA, CDR2 FQGNSA. The CDR3 here is CASSLDGAPGEKLFF. The DNA for the CDR3 is TGTGCCAGCAGCTTAGATGGGGCCCCGGGGGAAAAACTGTTTTTT. Complete variable domain (other parts from reference TRBV7-2 and TRBJ1-4): GAGVSQSPSNKVTEKGKDVELRCDPISGHTALYWYRQSLGQGLEFLIYFQGNSAPDKSGLPSDRFSAERTGGSVSTLTIQRTQQEDSAVYLCASSLDGAPGEKLFFGSGTQLSVL.

This clonotype was seen a handful of times. This chain joins TRBV4-1 and TRBJ1-5; TRBD1 aligns across 7 bases. This CDR3 is 17 amino acids long. V dropped 4 bases and J dropped 7; count of bases not matched to a gene: 16. Germline V gene sequence: CDR1 MGHRA, CDR2 YSYEKL. The chain's CDR3 is CASSPQDRSLGAQPQHF. The CDR3 DNA reads TGCGCCAGCAGCCCTCAGGACAGGTCGCTTGGGGCCCAGCCCCAGCATTTT.

The gene calls are TRBV7-9 and TRBJ1-5, with D unclear. In germline, CDR1 is SEHNR, CDR2 FQNEAQ (reference sequence). The CDR3 consists of 12 residues. The V and J ends lost 1 base and 6 bases respectively, with 4 bases between them. CDR3 sequence (DNA): TGTGCCAGCAGCTTAGGCGGTCAGCCCCAGCATTTT. As protein: CASSLGGQPQHF.

The chain recombines TRBV7-9 with TRBJ1-2; 8 positions match TRBD1. V shed 7 bases, J shed 4 bases, and the junction held 11 bases outside the gene matches. The germline CDR1 and CDR2 sequences are SEHNR and FQNEAQ (reference sequence). CDR3 length equals 15 residues. CDR3: CASILQGGLGYGYTF. The CDR3 region has the DNA TGTGCCAGCATCCTACAGGGGGGGCTCGGCTATGGCTACACCTTC.

This clonotype was picked up many times. The chain uses TRBV24-1 and TRBJ2-2; D gene uncertain. The CDR3 runs 12 residues. The germline V and J ends were trimmed by 5 bases and 6 bases, with 6 bases remaining between them. CDR1 KGHDR and CDR2 SFDVKD come from the germline V gene. The CDR3 loop is CATSGMSGELFF. The CDR3 bases are TGTGCCACCAGTGGAATGTCCGGGGAGCTGTTTTTT.

This clonotype was observed a handful of times. V gene TRBV7-6 combines with J gene TRBJ1-5; 9 bases are shared with TRBD1. Germline trimming cut 1 base from V and 6 bases from J; bases unmatched to any gene: 4. CDR3 size: 15 residues. Germline V gene sequence: CDR1 SGHVS, CDR2 FNYEAQ. The CDR3 sequence is CASSLGDRALQPQHF. CDR3 DNA sequence: TGTGCCAGCAGCTTAGGGGACAGGGCCCTTCAGCCCCAGCATTTT.

This clonotype has only a few counts. The V and J genes are TRBV6-5 and TRBJ2-7; tentatively, D is TRBD1 (6 bases). The CDR3 totals 14 residues. Between the trimmed V and J ends, which lost 0 bases and 3 bases, there was a span of 9 bases. CDR1 is MNHEY, CDR2 SVGAGI, per germline. The CDR3: CASSYSQGFYEQYF. Written as DNA, the CDR3 is TGTGCCAGCAGTTACTCACAGGGTTTCTACGAGCAGTACTTC.

CDR3 loop: CSASDRGHDITEAFF. The CDR3 nucleotides are TGCAGTGCTAGTGACAGGGGGCATGATATAACTGAAGCTTTCTTT. The rearrangement links TRBV20-1 to TRBJ1-1; 10 bases are a match to TRBD1. The CDR3 is 15 residues long. Per germline, CDR1 DFQATT and CDR2 SNEGSKA (reference sequence). V shed 3 bases, J shed 5 bases, and the junction held 9 bases outside the gene matches.

This clonotype was detected a few times. The CDR3 nucleotides are TGTGCTAGTGGTTTGGTCAGGGAAGGGTCGGAGCAGTACTTC. Amino acid sequence: CASGLVREGSEQYF. The chain carries TRBV12-5 and TRBJ2-7, with a possible D match to TRBD1 (5 bases). Per germline, CDR1 LGHNT and CDR2 FRNRAP. With 0 bases removed from V and 7 bases from J, the gap between germline ends came to 13 bases. The CDR3 extends over 14 amino acids.

This clonotype was detected only a few times. This sequence joins TRBV6-2 or TRBV6-3 and TRBJ1-3; the D is unclear. The germline V and J ends were trimmed by 2 bases and 0 bases, with 11 bases remaining between them. This CDR3 is built from 16 residues. CDR1 and CDR2 (germline): MNHEY, SVGEGT. The CDR3 region is CASSYERDISGNTIYF. The CDR3 nucleotides read TGTGCCAGCAGTTACGAGCGGGATATCTCTGGAAACACCATATATTTT.

This clonotype was picked up a small number of times. The chain is built from TRBV7-2 and TRBJ2-2; 8 bases align to TRBD1. Trimming took 4 bases from V and 0 from J; bases not matched to a gene: 4. This CDR3 comprises 16 residues. Germline loops: CDR1 SGHTA, CDR2 FQGNSA. The CDR3 loop is CASSYTGGANTGELFF. The CDR3 DNA reads TGTGCCAGCAGCTATACAGGGGGTGCGAACACCGGGGAGCTGTTTTTT.

This clonotype was detected a few times. V usage is TRBV7-9 and J usage is TRBJ1-1, with D maybe TRBD1 (5 bases). Per the germline V gene, CDR1 is SEHNR and CDR2 is FQNEAQ (reference sequence). Trimming left V 6 bases short and J 3 bases short, with 14 bases between. This CDR3 is 14 amino acids long. CDR3 amino acids: CASRPGGGDTEAFF. The CDR3 DNA is TGTGCCAGCAGACCCGGTGGGGGGGACACTGAAGCTTTCTTT.

The rearrangement uses TRBV2 and TRBJ2-2, with TRBD2 as a possible D gene (6 bases). From germline, CDR1 is SNHLY and CDR2 FYNNEI. V was pared by 10 bases and J by 6 bases, with 18 bases between. There are 14 residues in the CDR3. This CDR3 is CATSTSPLAGELFF. The CDR3 DNA reads as TGTGCCACTTCGACTAGTCCTTTAGCCGGGGAGCTGTTTTTT.

This clonotype was counted between two and nine times. The V gene is TRBV29-1, the J gene TRBJ2-1, with D maybe TRBD2 (5 bases). V dropped 6 bases and J dropped 7 bases, with 13 bases sitting between them. Germline V gene lookup returns CDR1 SQVTM and CDR2 ANQGSEA. CDR3 length equals 12 residues. This CDR3 reads CSVRRRGNEQFF. CDR3 DNA sequence: TGCAGCGTAAGAAGGCGAGGGAATGAGCAGTTCTTC.

The V and J genes are TRBV4-2 and TRBJ1-1; a possible D gene is TRBD1 (5 bases). This CDR3 has 14 residues. Trimming pared 6 bases from V and 3 bases from J, leaving 14 bases between. Germline V gene data show CDR1 as LGHNA and CDR2 as YNFKEQ. This CDR3 reads CASSPLGADTEAFF. Written as DNA, the CDR3 is TGTGCCAGCAGTCCCCTAGGGGCTGACACTGAAGCTTTCTTT.

This clonotype was picked up a small number of times. The chain couples TRBV2 to TRBJ2-5, with a weak D call TRBD2 (6 bases). Trimming left V 6 bases short and J 3 bases short, with 17 bases between. The CDR3 is 15 residues long. Germline CDR1 is SNHLY and CDR2 is FYNNEI. CDR3 DNA sequence: TGTGCCAGCAGGGACTACGGTCGATCCAAAGAGACCCAGTACTTC. Protein sequence: CASRDYGRSKETQYF.

This clonotype was recorded many times. The chain carries TRBV7-9 and TRBJ2-7; 7 bases match TRBD1. The CDR3 is made up of 12 amino acids. Trimming removed 5 bases from V and 3 bases from J; junction bases left unmatched: 1. Germline CDR1 reads SEHNR; CDR2 reads FQNEAQ (reference sequence). The CDR3 nucleotides read TGTGCCAGCAGCCCAGGGGGCTACGAGCAGTACTTC. It codes for CASSPGGYEQYF.

This clonotype has only a few counts. The V call is TRBV7-2, the J call TRBJ1-1, with 7 bases identical to TRBD1. With 3 bases clipped from V and 2 bases from J, the junction kept 3 bases outside the gene matches. The CDR3 sequence is 14 residues long. CDR1 and CDR2 (germline): SGHTA, FQGNSA. The CDR3 protein is CASSFKGANTEAFF. The CDR3 DNA reads as TGTGCCAGCAGCTTTAAGGGGGCAAACACTGAAGCTTTCTTT.

The rearrangement uses TRBV12-3 or TRBV12-4 and TRBJ2-1; D gene uncertain. CDR3 length: 15 residues. Between the trimmed V and J ends, which lost 6 bases and 2 bases, there was a span of 14 bases. The CDR3 region is CASSPFAVPYNEQFF. Written as DNA, the CDR3 is TGTGCCAGCAGCCCCTTTGCAGTTCCCTACAATGAGCAGTTCTTC.

This clonotype was found a few times. This chain joins TRBV7-6 and TRBJ1-1, with a weak D call TRBD1 (5 bases). CDR3 length equals 15 residues. Germline CDR1 and CDR2: SGHVS and FNYEAQ. Deletions cut 0 bases from V and 3 bases from J, with 11 bases between. The DNA for the CDR3 is TGTGCCAGCAGCTTAGCTGTGGGAGGGGACACTGAAGCTTTCTTT. Translated: CASSLAVGGDTEAFF.

This chain joins TRBV14 and TRBJ2-7; the D is unclear. CDR3 size: 14 residues. Per germline, CDR1 SGHDN and CDR2 FVKESK. The ends were cut back, 3 bases at V and 4 bases at J, with 13 bases in the middle. CDR3 in amino acids: CASSQGWGWYEQYF. The CDR3 DNA is TGTGCCAGCAGCCAGGGCTGGGGATGGTACGAGCAGTACTTC. The whole variable domain, remainder taken from reference TRBV14 and TRBJ2-7, is EAGVTQFPSHSVIEKGQTVTLRCDPISGHDNLYWYRRVMGKEIKFLLHFVKESKQDESGMPNNRFLAERTGGTYSTLKVQPAELEDSGVYFCASSQGWGWYEQYFGPGTRLTVT.

The rearrangement joins TRBV6-1 to TRBJ1-5, with TRBD1 identical over 7 bases. Trimming cost V 3 bases and J 4 bases; bases outside gene matches: 3. Germline values: CDR1 MNHNS, CDR2 SASEGT. The CDR3 contains 14 residues. The CDR3: CASSDGTENQPQHF. DNA for the CDR3: TGTGCCAGCAGTGATGGGACAGAAAATCAGCCCCAGCATTTT.